Shown below are 9 T cell receptor beta chains from a single sample sequenced in a study of cytomegalovirus exposure and HLA in healthy donors. With 60 Vbeta and 13 Jbeta primers, the PCR was carried out. Repertoires were generated with immunoSEQ multiplex PCR, while TCRdb's copy carries only in-frame clones and drops some. The sample lists roughly 150,000 clones, around 80% seen once, with more than 1.3% in the top ten. Sequenced input: PBMCs. Receptors were obtained from a male donor in good health and CMV-seronegative.

The CDR3, as DNA: TGTGCCAGCAGTCCCTCCGGGGGGCACAATGAGCAGTTCTTC. Its translation is CASSPSGGHNEQFF. V usage is TRBV6-5 and J usage is TRBJ2-1, with a weak D call TRBD2 (7 bases). With 5 bases removed from V and 5 bases from J, the gap between germline ends came to 13 bases. The CDR3 contains 14 residues. Looked up from germline, CDR1 is MNHEY and CDR2 is SVGAGI.

The chain has TRBV19 and TRBJ2-7, with TRBD1 as a possible D gene (5 bases). The germline CDR1 and CDR2 sequences are LNHDA and SQIVND (reference sequence). Deletions cut 3 bases from V and 1 base from J, with 10 bases between. This CDR3 comprises 14 residues. The CDR3: CASSIGRQSYEQYF. CDR3 DNA sequence: TGTGCCAGTAGTATTGGTAGACAGTCCTACGAGCAGTACTTC.

The V gene is TRBV13, the J gene TRBJ2-7; possibly TRBD2 for D (6 bases). The CDR3 consists of 14 residues. Germline V CDR1 and CDR2: PRHDT, FYEKMQ (reference sequence). The V gene lost 5 bases and the J gene lost 2 bases, with 13 bases spanning the gap. This CDR3 is CASSHPGTPYEQYF. CDR3 nucleotide sequence: TGTGCCAGCAGCCACCCAGGGACTCCCTACGAGCAGTACTTC. The full variable domain, with the rest looked up from reference TRBV13 and TRBJ2-7, is AAGVIQSPRHLIKEKRETATLKCYPIPRHDTVYWYQQGPGQDPQFLISFYEKMQSDKGSIPDRFSAQQFSDYHSELNMSSLELGDSALYFCASSHPGTPYEQYFGPGTRLTVT.

CDR3 nucleotides: TGTGCCAGCAGCGCGTCACAGGGGGATGGCTACACCTTC. This encodes CASSASQGDGYTF. The chain couples TRBV7-3 to TRBJ1-2, with TRBD1 identical over 8 bases. V lost 5 bases and J lost 6; bases outside the gene matches: 5. Germline lookup yields CDR1 SGHTA and CDR2 FQGTGA. The CDR3 has 13 residues.

The DNA for the CDR3 is TGTGCCAGCAGCTCCTATCAAGAGACCCAGTACTTC. It yields the protein CASSSYQETQYF. V gene TRBV7-2 combines with J gene TRBJ2-5; D is undetermined. Trimming pared 4 bases from V and 2 bases from J, leaving 5 bases between. The germline V gene has CDR1 SGHTA and CDR2 FQGNSA. The CDR3 spans 12 residues.

The rearrangement links TRBV19 to TRBJ2-5; TRBD2 agrees at 7 bases. The trim removed 4 bases at V and 4 bases at J, leaving 12 bases unmatched. Germline V gene lookup returns CDR1 LNHDA and CDR2 SQIVND (reference sequence). The CDR3 is made up of 16 amino acids. CDR3 sequence (DNA): TGTGCCAGTAGTACCTTCGGCGGGAGTACAGGAGAGACCCAGTACTTC. Residues: CASSTFGGSTGETQYF.

The chain combines TRBV2 with TRBJ2-7; TRBD2 might be the D (5 bases). V lost 3 bases and J lost 4, with 13 bases in between. The CDR3 is 14 amino acids. CDR1 and CDR2 (germline): SNHLY, FYNNEI. The CDR3 reads CASSEGPGWYEQYF. CDR3 DNA sequence: TGTGCCAGCAGTGAGGGCCCGGGGTGGTACGAGCAGTACTTC.

This clone was recorded a few times. The rearrangement joins TRBV18 to TRBJ2-5; D is undetermined. In germline, CDR1 is KGHSH, CDR2 LQKENI. The CDR3 sequence is 13 residues long. V gave up 0 bases and J gave up 2 bases, with 4 bases separating them. This chain's CDR3 is CASSPPFQETQYF. CDR3 DNA sequence: TGTGCCAGCTCACCACCCTTTCAAGAGACCCAGTACTTC. Full variable domain (rest looked up from reference TRBV18 and TRBJ2-5): NAGVMQNPRHLVRRRGQEARLRCSPMKGHSHVYWYRQLPEEGLKFMVYLQKENIIDESGMPKERFSAEFPKEGPSILRIQQVVRGDSAAYFCASSPPFQETQYFGPGTRLLVL.

This chain uses TRBV28 with TRBJ2-2; 11 bases match TRBD2. Germline CDR1 is MDHEN and CDR2 is SYDVKM. The CDR3 is 19 amino acids. V lost 3 bases to trimming and J lost 2 bases; unmatched junction nucleotides: 11. DNA for the CDR3: TGTGCCAGCAGTTTTACTGTGACCGGGACTAGCGGCAACACCGGGGAGCTGTTTTTT. This gives the protein CASSFTVTGTSGNTGELFF.